This T cell receptor beta chain was found in a study of blood T cell repertoires in COVID-19. Looking at the study overall: Sources were T cells, B-cell-depleted T cells, or PBMCs; the material itself was cDNA or gDNA.

Generated by immunoSEQ multiplex PCR, the TCRdb table keeps only in-frame clones and is missing some. The sample has just over 650,000 clones; 70% to 90% are singletons. The germline CDR1 and CDR2 sequences are MGHRA and YSYEKL. This CDR3 has 16 amino acids. V lost 3 bases to trimming and J lost 6 bases, with 19 bases between them. Sequenced material: peripheral blood. The rearrangement uses TRBV4-1 and TRBJ2-3; the D gene is possibly TRBD2 (5 bases). The sequence derives from a woman in her late teens or twenties with acute or convalescent COVID-19. CDR3 sequence reads: CASSQGRLLALDTQYF. DNA for the CDR3: TGCGCCAGCAGCCAGGGCCGACTCCTAGCACTCGATACGCAGTATTTT.